The rows below give T cell receptor beta chains drawn from one sample of a study of control samples from healthy donors and cancer patients. Clones were read by immunoSEQ multiplex PCR, and TCRdb kept only the in-frame ones, dropping some. The sample lists more than 50,000 clones; almost 85% were seen once. Sequenced input: blood. These receptor sequences come from a man aged 40-49 years in good health. Each CDR3 is given without its conserved first and last residue. The order of the fields is V gene, D gene, clone size, CDR3 protein. The D gene is left open where the match is weak. Where a row states a size, it is once, few, many or the class of an expanded clone; other rows omit it.

V: TRBV9; D: -; size: -; CDR3: ASSSTGTGVGELF
V: TRBV7-2; D: TRBD1; size: -; CDR3: ASSLGQGPYNEQF
V: TRBV3-1/TRBV3-2; D: TRBD1; size: -; CDR3: ASSQFPGQGAGTEAF
V: TRBV28; D: TRBD1; size: -; CDR3: ASSLGTGGRNGYT
V: TRBV18; D: -; size: -; CDR3: ASSPLQEYYGYT
V: TRBV2; D: -; size: -; CDR3: ASSAQGRGNQPQH
V: TRBV13; D: -; size: -; CDR3: ASSIMGLLQRTEAF
V: TRBV6-5; D: -; size: medium-sized; CDR3: AVEPLGSYEQY
V: TRBV29-1; D: -; size: -; CDR3: SSLTGNTEAF
V: TRBV28; D: TRBD1; size: -; CDR3: ASSPGTAHNSPLH
V: TRBV18; D: -; size: -; CDR3: ASSQPGRGSGNTIY
V: TRBV30; D: -; size: -; CDR3: AWGERRSTTPELPQH
V: TRBV18; D: TRBD2; size: -; CDR3: ASSPVLAGASYEQY
V: TRBV7-9; D: -; size: once; CDR3: ASSFIEGVTYNSPLH
V: TRBV7-2; D: -; size: -; CDR3: ASNPNGVVAYNSPLH
V: TRBV6-5; D: TRBD2; size: -; CDR3: ASSLVSGSSYNEQF
V: TRBV4-3; D: -; size: -; CDR3: ASSQAASVYT
V: TRBV11-3; D: TRBD1; size: -; CDR3: ASSLDGQGMNTEAF
V: TRBV27; D: TRBD2; size: -; CDR3: ASSFQRGEVNEQF
V: TRBV4-3; D: -; size: few; CDR3: ASSQNARSDSPLH
V: TRBV7-8; D: -; size: -; CDR3: ASSLAGGPNNQPQH
V: TRBV19; D: -; size: -; CDR3: ASVLAGTEAF
V: TRBV7-9; D: -; size: -; CDR3: ASSLLTREGGKLF
V: TRBV7-9; D: TRBD2; size: -; CDR3: ASSFAGVFYEQY